The 16 T cell receptor beta chains listed next were all sequenced from one sample in a study of blood T cells in healthy people across ages. A sample-barcoded 5' primer and a J-beta primer mix were used in a second PCR of roughly 7 to 12 cycles. TCRdb reprocessed the 5' RACE reads with MiXCR, giving one entry per CDR3 protein. The data hold approximately 780,000 distinct CDR3 sequences, with 25% to 30% observed a single time. These same records also appear under a second study, on T cells of mothers and their children.

Specimen: blood. All receptors come from a boy aged 10-17 years in good health.

This clonotype appeared once. This rearrangement joins TRBV4-1 to TRBJ2-5, with a weak D call TRBD1 (5 bases). CDR3 length equals 15 residues. V was trimmed by 0 bases and J by 5 bases, leaving 13 bases between them. Germline V CDR1 and CDR2: MGHRA, YSYEKL. CDR3 nucleotide sequence: TGCGCCAGCAGCCAAGAGCAGGGTTCTGGGGAGACCCAGTACTTC. Its protein product is CASSQEQGSGETQYF.

The rearrangement uses TRBV2 and TRBJ2-7; 15 nucleotides line up with TRBD2. The CDR3 is made up of 18 amino acids. After removal of 6 bases from V and 5 bases from J, the junction contained 14 bases not matched to a gene. The germline V gene encodes CDR1 SNHLY and CDR2 FYNNEI. The CDR3 spells CASRAGLAGGWDIHEQYF. In DNA form, the CDR3 reads TGTGCCAGCAGGGCGGGACTAGCGGGGGGTTGGGATATCCACGAGCAGTACTTC.

CDR3 amino acids: CASSESGVRTEAFF. In DNA form, the CDR3 reads TGCGCCAGCAGTGAGTCCGGGGTGCGAACTGAAGCTTTCTTT. The V gene is TRBV10-1, the J gene TRBJ1-1; the D is unclear. CDR3 length equals 14 residues. Germline V gives CDR1 WNHNN, CDR2 SYGVQD (reference sequence). Trimming cost V 0 bases and J 5 bases, with 10 bases left between them.

This clonotype was counted only a few times. The chain couples TRBV28 to TRBJ2-5; weak D call: TRBD1 (6 bases). The last part of the DNA fits TRBJ2-7 better; the J call may be wrong. The CDR3 sequence is 13 residues long. CDR1 is MDHEN and CDR2 is SYDVKM in the germline V gene. Here the CDR3 DNA reads TGTGCCAGCAGCTCCAGACAGGTCTACGAGCAGTACTTC. This encodes CASSSRQVYEQYF.

This clonotype was recorded many times. This chain joins TRBV18 and TRBJ2-5; D is unresolved. The V end lost 6 bases, the J end lost 1 base, and 9 bases lay between the germline ends. Germline CDR1 is KGHSH and CDR2 is LQKENI. CDR3 size: 13 residues. This CDR3 is CASSVDVQETQYF. In nucleotides, the CDR3 is TGTGCCAGCTCTGTTGACGTCCAAGAGACCCAGTACTTC. Full variable domain (rest looked up from reference TRBV18 and TRBJ2-5): NAGVMQNPRHLVRRRGQEARLRCSPMKGHSHVYWYRQLPEEGLKFMVYLQKENIIDESGMPKERFSAEFPKEGPSILRIQQVVRGDSAAYFCASSVDVQETQYFGPGTRLLVL.

This rearrangement joins TRBV7-9 to TRBJ2-6; possibly TRBD1 or TRBD2 for D (5 bases each). Per the germline V gene, CDR1 is SEHNR and CDR2 is FQNEAQ (reference sequence). The CDR3 is 16 residues long. V lost 7 bases and J lost 2, with 15 bases in between. The CDR3, as DNA: TGTGCCAGCACCCTCCTTGGGGGAGCTGGGGCCAACGTCCTGACTTTC. Amino acids: CASTLLGGAGANVLTF.

The chain is built from TRBV29-1 and TRBJ2-3; a possible D gene is TRBD2 (5 bases). This CDR3 region has 13 residues. Trimming took 4 bases from V and 4 from J, leaving 12 bases between them. Germline V CDR1 and CDR2: SQVTM, ANQGSEA. The CDR3 region is CSVGTLASDTQYF. CDR3 in DNA: TGCAGCGTTGGAACGCTAGCTTCAGATACGCAGTATTTT.

Only a few counts were recorded for this clonotype. The genes are TRBV6-1 and TRBJ2-7; TRBD2 agrees at 9 bases. The J call may be incorrect, as the DNA end agrees better with TRBJ2-1. Germline CDR1 and CDR2: MNHNS and SASEGT. CDR3 length: 15 residues. The CDR3 coding sequence is TGTGCCAGCAGTAAAAATAGCGGGGGCTACAATGAGCAGTTCTTC. It encodes CASSKNSGGYNEQFF.

This clonotype was counted at least ten times. The chain recombines TRBV12-3 or TRBV12-4 with TRBJ2-5; D may be TRBD2 (6 bases). With 9 bases removed from V and 5 bases from J, the gap between germline ends came to 13 bases. The CDR3 has 12 residues. The CDR3 loop reads CARAGSRETQYF. The DNA for the CDR3 is TGTGCCAGGGCGGGGTCTAGGGAGACCCAGTACTTC.

The chain couples TRBV28 to TRBJ2-3; the D gene is possibly TRBD2 (6 bases). This CDR3 is 15 amino acids long. Germline lookup yields CDR1 MDHEN and CDR2 SYDVKM. V was clipped by 6 bases and J by 0 bases, with 13 bases between them. CDR3 nucleotide sequence: TGTGCCAGCAGCACACCCGGGACTAGCACAGATACGCAGTATTTT. This sequence encodes CASSTPGTSTDTQYF.

This clonotype showed up just a few times. J is TRBJ1-4 and V is TRBV5-1, with D perhaps matching TRBD1 (5 bases). CDR3 length equals 16 residues. Germline values: CDR1 SGHRS, CDR2 YFSETQ. The ends were cut back, 0 bases at V and 8 bases at J, with 17 bases in the middle. This chain's CDR3 is CASSLATAPEGEKLFF. CDR3 DNA: TGCGCCAGCAGCTTGGCCACCGCCCCCGAGGGGGAAAAACTGTTTTTT.

Concerning this clonotype itself: A read error is possible here, since a much larger clone lies one base away. This chain uses TRBV12-3 or TRBV12-4 with TRBJ2-5; 8 nucleotides match TRBD2. The CDR3 covers 15 residues. J lost 4 bases, V lost 3 bases, and 7 bases had no gene match. Here the CDR3 reads CASSFGGGTGETQYF. Here the CDR3 DNA reads TGTGCCAGCAGTTTCGGCGGGGGGACCGGAGAGACCCAGTACTTC.

Only a few counts were recorded for this clonotype. V is TRBV10-3 and J is TRBJ2-3; D ambiguous. The germline gives CDR1 ENHRY, CDR2 SYGVKD. There are 13 residues in the CDR3. V dropped 11 bases and J dropped 1 base, with 13 bases sitting between them. The CDR3 sequence is CAARSRGTDTQYF. CDR3 coding DNA: TGTGCCGCCCGTAGCCGAGGCACAGATACGCAGTATTTT.

The chain links TRBV6-1 to TRBJ1-4; D unclear. V was clipped by 8 bases and J by 7 bases, with 17 bases between them. The CDR3 spans 14 residues. The germline gives CDR1 MNHNS, CDR2 SASEGT. The CDR3 coding sequence is TGTGCCAGCGGAGAGAGAGGGCGGAGTGAAAAACTGTTTTTT. It yields the protein CASGERGRSEKLFF.

This clonotype has more than one count but fewer than ten. The chain couples TRBV7-3 to TRBJ2-3; the match to TRBD1 covers 11 bases. Germline CDR1 and CDR2: SGHTA and FQGTGA. V shed 4 bases and J 9 bases; nucleotides not matched to a gene: 3. This CDR3 comprises 13 residues. The DNA of the CDR3 is TGTGCCAGCAGCTACGGACAGGGGGCGACGCAGTATTTT. This codes for CASSYGQGATQYF.

Concerning this clonotype itself: A read error may produce the germline difference seen at one junction end. The chain is built from TRBV30 and TRBJ2-3; 8 bases are shared with TRBD2. The CDR3 totals 13 residues. Germline values: CDR1 GTSNPN, CDR2 SVGIG (reference sequence). The DNA for the CDR3 is TGTGCCCGGAGCGGGGGTTTCACAGATACGCAGTATTTT. It is translated as CARSGGFTDTQYF.